This T cell receptor (beta chain) was sequenced during a study of T cell responses to AZD1222 COVID-19 vaccine. Overall study context: Second-dose intervals of approximately 4 or approximately 12 weeks were pooled.

Whole-study results and caveats: Regions 160-218 and 743-854 dominated among vaccine-associated CD4 TCRs spanning spike. Females made up more of the donors, who were largely white British, and clonal diversity may have come out too low.

This clone was seen a single time. The antigen is unknown. Generated by immunoSEQ multiplex PCR, the TCRdb table keeps only in-frame clones and is missing some. The profile shows 75,000 to 100,000 clones, 85% to 95% of them singletons. Specimen: peripheral blood, collected on day 0 of AZD1222 vaccination. The clonotype originates from an adult in good health.

CDR3 coding DNA: TGTGCCAGTAGTATCGGGGCCGGCGGCAATCAGCCCCAGCATTTT. Residues: CASSIGAGGNQPQHF. V usage is TRBV19 and J usage is TRBJ1-5; TRBD1 is a possible D gene (5 bases). Trimming shortened V by 3 bases and J by 2 bases, and 11 bases separated the two germline ends. Germline CDR1 is LNHDA and CDR2 is SQIVND (reference sequence). The CDR3 loop spans 15 amino acids.